This entry concerns a single TCR beta chain. Its specificity is not known. The data were taken from a study of cytomegalovirus exposure and HLA in healthy donors. Background on the study: In a previous analysis, some 110 million unique TCR beta sequences were found from 150 million to 200 million T cells. Within an early data release were 80 million to 90 million unique TCRs drawn from HLA-typed donors. Study findings and constraints: Sequencing probably produced one cluster of sequence variants that were highly shared. As was reported, the classifier diagnosed cytomegalovirus status with high specificity and sensitivity.

The V gene end was trimmed by 3 bases and the J gene end by 0 bases; junction bases not matched to a gene: 5. This CDR3 is built from 15 residues. Germline V lookup: CDR1 MNHNS, CDR2 SASEGT. The PCR used 60 Vbeta and 13 Jbeta primers. Data came from immunoSEQ multiplex PCR; TCRdb stores just in-frame clones and leaves some out. The sample holds more than 85,000 clones; roughly three quarters are singletons and the top ten take under 4%. The sequence derives from a man aged 25-45 years in good health and CMV-seronegative. What was sequenced was PBMCs. The rearrangement joins TRBV6-1 to TRBJ2-7; 7 bases are shared with TRBD2. The CDR3 region is CASSEGSGFSYEQYF. CDR3 in DNA: TGTGCCAGCAGTGAGGGTAGCGGGTTCTCCTACGAGCAGTACTTC.